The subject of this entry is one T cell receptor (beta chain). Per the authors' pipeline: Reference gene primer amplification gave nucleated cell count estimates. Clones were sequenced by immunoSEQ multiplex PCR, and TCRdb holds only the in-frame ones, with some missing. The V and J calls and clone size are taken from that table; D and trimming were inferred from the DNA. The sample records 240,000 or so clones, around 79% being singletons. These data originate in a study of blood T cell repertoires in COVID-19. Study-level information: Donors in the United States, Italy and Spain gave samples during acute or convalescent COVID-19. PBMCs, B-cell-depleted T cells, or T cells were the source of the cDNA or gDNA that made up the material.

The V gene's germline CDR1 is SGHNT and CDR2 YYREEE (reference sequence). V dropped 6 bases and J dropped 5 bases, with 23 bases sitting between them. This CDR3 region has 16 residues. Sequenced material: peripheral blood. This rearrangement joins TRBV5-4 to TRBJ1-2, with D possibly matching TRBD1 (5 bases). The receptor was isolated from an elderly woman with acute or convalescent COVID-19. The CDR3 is CASTPGPNRFGYGYTF. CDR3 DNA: TGTGCCAGCACCCCCGGACCTAACAGGTTCGGGTATGGCTACACCTTC.